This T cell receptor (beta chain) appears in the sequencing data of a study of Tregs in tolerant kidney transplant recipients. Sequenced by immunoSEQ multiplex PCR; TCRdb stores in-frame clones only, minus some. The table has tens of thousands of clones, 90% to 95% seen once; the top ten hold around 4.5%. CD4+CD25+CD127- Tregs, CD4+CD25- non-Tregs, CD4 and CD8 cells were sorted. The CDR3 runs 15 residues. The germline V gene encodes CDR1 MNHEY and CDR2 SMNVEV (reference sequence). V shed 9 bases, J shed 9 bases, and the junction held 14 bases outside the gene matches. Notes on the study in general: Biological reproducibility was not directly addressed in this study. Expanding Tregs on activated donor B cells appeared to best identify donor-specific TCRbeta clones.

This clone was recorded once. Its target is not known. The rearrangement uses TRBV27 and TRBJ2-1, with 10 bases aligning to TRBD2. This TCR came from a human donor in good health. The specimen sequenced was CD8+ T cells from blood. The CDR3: CASLKPGLAPGEQFF. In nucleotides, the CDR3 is TGTGCCAGTCTAAAGCCGGGACTAGCGCCGGGTGAGCAGTTCTTC.